This T cell receptor beta chain was retrieved from a study of Graves' ophthalmopathy and Graves' hyperthyroidism. Study-wide context: Sampling took place at initial diagnosis, with peripheral blood obtained before any treatment.

The authors amplified TCR beta CDR3 regions, and they did so from RNA transcripts for repertoire sequencing. Scientists carried out first-round RT-PCR using HTBI primers and then a second-round multiplex PCR. TCRdb redid the calling of the multiplex PCR reads with MiXCR, one entry per CDR3 protein. The data contain some 160,000 distinct CDR3 sequences, 35% to 50% of them seen just once; the ten biggest clones take up roughly 8.9%. Study-level results: Most thyroid clonotypes expanded beyond 0.001 frequency were also found in blood.

Ophthalmopathy cases showed moderate-to-severe activity, scoring CAS ≥3 and NOSPECS ≥4, with duration under 3 months. Sampling under 12 ml of fresh peripheral blood provided the PBMCs. With 8 bases clipped from V and 1 base from J, the junction kept 5 bases outside the gene matches. This CDR3 is 13 amino acids long. The germline gives CDR1 MDHEN, CDR2 SYDVKM. On this clonotype itself: Its target is not known.

The V and J genes are TRBV28 and TRBJ2-7; 7 bases are shared with TRBD1. Source material: peripheral blood. This TCR was recovered from a man in his thirties or forties with Graves' ophthalmopathy. The CDR3 region has the DNA TGTGCCAGCGGCTACAGGGGTTCCTACGAGCAGTACTTC. As protein: CASGYRGSYEQYF.